A selection of T cell receptor beta chains follows, all from one sample in a study of early T cells in non-severe SARS-CoV-2 infection. TCRdb ran MiXCR on the 5' RACE reads and lists one entry per CDR3 protein. Found here are approximately 65,000 distinct CDR3 sequences, roughly 15% of them singletons; the top ten hold 11% to 15%. The specimen was whole blood. The receptors derive from an adult who was a healthcare worker with PCR-confirmed SARS-CoV-2 infection or an uninfected control (not recorded which). CDR3s include the opening cysteine and the closing phenylalanine or tryptophan. The D gene is left open where the match is weak. For some rows the clone size is stated as once, few or many, or as a class when expanded; others skip it.

V	size	D	CDR3
TRBV12-3/TRBV12-4	many	.	CASSHVGEPYEQYF
TRBV29-1	many	TRBD1	CSVDGTGAGTEAFF
TRBV7-9	few	.	CASSTAGEETQYF
TRBV7-9	few	TRBD1	CASSDTVTGGKGNTIYF
TRBV27	many	.	CASSFQASRGSPLHF
TRBV7-6	few	.	CASSLEVSSVSADTQYF
TRBV7-8	many	TRBD1	CASSLVTGGDQPQHF
TRBV18	few	.	CASSPLPTGLYEQYF
TRBV4-2	many	TRBD1	CASSQDPGGISNTIYF
TRBV3-1	.	.	CASNKGAGLDEQYF
TRBV5-4	many	.	CASSLEGVPYEQYF
TRBV4-2	few	.	CASSQDQGVLYEQYF
TRBV21-1	many	.	CASSSEKLFF
TRBV20-1	few	.	CSAGADTDTQYF
TRBV6-1	many	.	CASRATRSSLMNTEAFF
TRBV6-1	.	.	CASSPREHTTGELFF
TRBV7-2	.	.	CASSLVGARNHQETQYF
TRBV11-2	.	.	CASSPDLIGGTYEQYF
TRBV30	.	.	CAWREGFSEAFF
TRBV7-8	.	.	CASSQHPRGSDTQYF
TRBV25-1	few	.	CASSARGDSNQPQHF
TRBV29-1	few	.	CSVGGQLSSDTQYF